What follows are 14 T cell receptor beta chains derived from one specimen sequenced in a study of shared clonotypes between healthy human individuals. Assay: immunoSEQ multiplex PCR; the TCRdb copy retains only in-frame clones and omits some. The profile shows over 400,000 clones, 81% of them singletons. Sequenced input: PBMCs. The receptor source for this set is a woman in her 40s in good health. Some clones in this sample may be carry-over from other donors' samples.

Concerning this clone itself: A far larger clone is a single base away, which makes a read error likely. The sample has other DNA sequences that encode this CDR3 too. The gene calls are TRBV15 and TRBJ2-7; 7 bases match TRBD1. This CDR3 comprises 15 residues. Germline loops: CDR1 LNHNV, CDR2 YYDKDF (reference sequence). The DNA of the CDR3 is TGCGCCACCAGCAGCCATCCGGGACAGTCCTACGAGCAGTACTTC. Translation gives CATSSHPGQSYEQYF.

The chain links TRBV5-1 to TRBJ1-5, with D unclear. Trimming shortened V by 0 bases and J by 5 bases, and 9 bases separated the two germline ends. Germline CDR1 SGHRS, CDR2 YFSETQ. The CDR3 length is 14 residues. In DNA form, the CDR3 reads TGCGCCAGCAGCTTGGGGGCCTCCGATCAGCCCCAGCATTTT. This encodes CASSLGASDQPQHF.

The chain joins TRBV7-9 to TRBJ2-7; D might be TRBD1 or TRBD2, each matching 6 bases. CDR1 is SEHNR, CDR2 FQNEAQ, per germline (reference sequence). The V end was cut by 5 bases, the J end by 10 bases, with 18 bases between. This CDR3 has 13 amino acids. In nucleotides, the CDR3 is TGTGCCAGCAGCCCCAGGAGGGGGGCGGATCAGTACTTC. Amino acid sequence: CASSPRRGADQYF. The full variable domain, in which reference TRBV7-9 and TRBJ2-7 provide the parts outside the CDR3, is DTGVSQNPRHKITKRGQNVTFRCDPISEHNRLYWYRQTLGQGPEFLTYFQNEAQLEKSRLLSDRFSAERPKGSFSTLEIQRTEQGDSAMYLCASSPRRGADQYFGPGTRLTVT.

This rearrangement joins TRBV7-3 to TRBJ2-5, with TRBD1 matching 8 bases. Germline CDR1 and CDR2: SGHTA and FQGTGA. This CDR3 comprises 13 residues. The V and J ends lost 5 bases and 5 bases, in that order; junction bases with no gene match: 4. The CDR3 protein is CASSRQGSETQYF. The CDR3, as DNA: TGTGCCAGCAGCCGACAGGGGTCTGAGACCCAGTACTTC.

The chain combines TRBV5-4 with TRBJ2-2; D might be TRBD1 (5 bases). Trimming left V 0 bases short and J 4 bases short, with 13 bases between. The CDR3 contains 16 residues. Germline CDR1 SGHNT, CDR2 YYREEE (reference sequence). The CDR3 loop reads CASSLVVVQGTGELFF. The CDR3 coding sequence is TGTGCCAGCAGCTTGGTAGTCGTGCAGGGCACCGGGGAGCTGTTTTTT.

This clone came up a few times. This is likely an artifact of a read error, given a far larger clone one base away. The rearrangement joins TRBV29-1 to TRBJ1-1, with D unresolved. Germline assignment: CDR1 SQVTM and CDR2 ANQGSEA. The CDR3 loop spans 13 amino acids. The DNA for the CDR3 is TGCAGCGGTCGACTCCGGGGAAACACTGAAGCTTTATTT. Translating it yields CSGRLRGNTEALF. Using reference TRBV29-1 and TRBJ1-1 for the parts outside the CDR3, the full variable domain is SAVISQKPSRDICQRGTSLTIQCQVDSQVTMMFWYRQQPGQSLTLIATANQGSEATYESGFVIDKFPISRPNLTFSTLTVSNMSPEDSSIYLCSGRLRGNTEALFGQGTRLTVV.

The rearrangement links TRBV27 to TRBJ2-7, with TRBD1 matching 9 bases. The CDR3 totals 14 residues. With V trimmed by 2 bases and J by 4 bases, 3 bases remained unmatched. Germline lookup yields CDR1 MNHEY and CDR2 SMNVEV (reference sequence). CDR3 protein: CASSLNRGQYEQYF. The CDR3 DNA reads as TGTGCCAGCAGTTTAAACAGGGGGCAATACGAGCAGTACTTC.

This rearrangement joins TRBV29-1 to TRBJ1-4; maybe TRBD1 (6 bases). Trimming took 3 bases from V and 7 from J, leaving 12 bases between them. Germline CDR1 and CDR2: SQVTM and ANQGSEA. The CDR3 has 13 amino acids. CDR3 in amino acids: CSVERGRGEKLFF. In DNA, the CDR3 is TGCAGCGTTGAGAGGGGGAGAGGTGAAAAACTGTTTTTT.

Details on this clone: The same CDR3 can be traced to other DNA sequences in this sample. The J gene is TRBJ1-2, the V gene TRBV6-1; perhaps TRBD1 as D (5 bases). V lost 6 bases and J 0 bases, leaving 14 bases between the germline ends. The CDR3 is 15 amino acids. Germline V gene lookup returns CDR1 MNHNS and CDR2 SASEGT. The CDR3 spells CASRHTGASNYGYTF. Written as DNA, the CDR3 is TGTGCCAGCAGGCACACCGGGGCTTCTAACTATGGCTACACCTTC.

The rearrangement joins TRBV7-3 to TRBJ2-1; D uncertain. CDR1 is SGHTA, CDR2 FQGTGA, per germline. CDR3 length: 16 residues. V was pared by 2 bases and J by 3 bases, with 14 bases between. The CDR3 nucleotides read TGTGCCAGCAGCTTATCCCTAGGTTCGGTCTACAATGAGCAGTTCTTC. Amino acid sequence: CASSLSLGSVYNEQFF.

The gene calls are TRBV4-2 and TRBJ2-1; 7 bases match TRBD2. V lost 4 bases, J lost 5 bases, and 8 bases stayed unmatched. The length of the CDR3 is 15 residues. From germline, CDR1 is LGHNA and CDR2 YNFKEQ. In DNA form, the CDR3 reads TGTGCCAGCAGCCCGAGCGGGAAAGCGAACAATGAGCAGTTCTTC. Translated, it gives CASSPSGKANNEQFF.

In regard to this clone: Given a far larger clone just one base away, this is likely a sequencing read error. J is TRBJ1-5 and V is TRBV10-3; D remains unclear. The CDR3 consists of 13 residues. CDR1 and CDR2 (germline): ENHRY, SYGVKD. V lost 4 bases and J lost 6, with 10 bases in between. Here the CDR3 reads CAISGERSQPQHF. CDR3 nucleotide sequence: TGTGCCATCAGTGGAGAGCGCAGTCAGCCCCAGCATTTT.

This clone was detected only once. This likely stems from a read error, as it lies one base from a far larger clone. The V gene is TRBV7-3, the J gene TRBJ1-2, with a tentative D call TRBD1 (6 bases). CDR1 and CDR2 from the germline V gene are SGHTA and FQGTGA. V was cut by 5 bases and J by 5 bases, with 18 bases left in between. CDR3 length: 15 amino acids. CDR3 sequence: CASSPRGASEYGYTF. DNA of the CDR3: TGTGCCAGCAGCCCCCGGGGGGCCTCGGAGTATGGCTACACCTTC. Full variable domain (rest looked up from reference TRBV7-3 and TRBJ1-2): GAGVSQTPSNKVTEKGKYVELRCDPISGHTALYWYRQSLGQGPEFLIYFQGTGAADDSGLPNDRFFAVRPEGSVSTLKIQRTERGDSAVYLCASSPRGASEYGYTFGSGTRLTVV.

In this sample, this clone turned up once. Additional DNA sequences in this sample encode the identical CDR3. The chain uses TRBV15 and TRBJ2-7, with D perhaps matching TRBD1 (5 bases). The germline CDR1 and CDR2 sequences are LNHNV and YYDKDF (reference sequence). The CDR3 has 14 amino acids. V was pared by 0 bases and J by 0 bases, with 6 bases between. CDR3 amino acids: CATSREGLSYEQYF. The DNA for the CDR3 is TGTGCCACCAGCAGAGAGGGGCTCTCCTACGAGCAGTACTTC.